The 6 T cell receptor beta chains in this list originate from one sample, sequenced in a study of T-cell reconstitution after alpha-beta-depleted transplantation in children. Molecular barcoding with unique molecular identifiers was used for the TCRbeta library. TCRdb itself ran the PCR reads through MiXCR, one entry per CDR3 protein. Seen here are 200,000 or so distinct CDR3 sequences, 6.3% observed once, and the top ten hold roughly 4.8%. Material: PBMCs, obtained before TCRalphabeta/CD19-depleted stem cell transplant. The receptor set was obtained from a girl under three years old with combined immunodeficiency, due to receive a stem cell transplant.

This clonotype came up many times. The chain combines TRBV28 with TRBJ1-2, with D hard to call. The CDR3 contains 14 residues. Trimming shortened V by 1 base and J by 1 base, and 7 bases separated the two germline ends. Germline lookup yields CDR1 MDHEN and CDR2 SYDVKM. The CDR3 reads CASSLYSFNYGYTF. The CDR3 coding sequence is TGTGCCAGCAGTTTATACAGTTTTAACTATGGCTACACCTTC.

This chain joins TRBV3-1 and TRBJ2-5; the match to TRBD2 covers 10 bases. The CDR3 is 20 amino acids. The V gene end was trimmed by 2 bases and the J gene end by 3 bases; junction bases not matched to a gene: 18. The germline CDR1 and CDR2 sequences are LGHDT and YNNKEL (reference sequence). CDR3 amino acids: CASSQISLYGAGGPEETQYF. DNA of the CDR3: TGTGCCAGCAGCCAAATTTCGTTGTATGGAGCGGGGGGGCCAGAAGAGACCCAGTACTTC.

Ten or more counts support this clonotype. CDR3 DNA sequence: TGCGCCAGCAGCTTGGGCGAGGGGAGTGAGCAGTTCTTC. This sequence encodes CASSLGEGSEQFF. V and J are TRBV5-1 and TRBJ2-1, with D perhaps matching TRBD1 or TRBD2 (5 bases each). Trimming cost V 0 bases and J 9 bases, with 10 bases left between them. CDR3 length equals 13 residues. Germline values: CDR1 SGHRS, CDR2 YFSETQ.

Ten or more counts support this clonotype. The gene calls are TRBV25-1 and TRBJ1-3; D remains ambiguous. Germline V gene lookup returns CDR1 MGHDK and CDR2 SYGVNS. This CDR3 contains 17 residues. Trimming removed 5 bases from V and 0 bases from J, with 17 bases in between. In DNA form, the CDR3 reads TGTGCCAGCAGTAAGCTGCCGAACTGGAGCTCTGGAAACACCATATATTTT. Translating gives CASSKLPNWSSGNTIYF.

This clonotype was counted many times. This chain joins TRBV29-1 and TRBJ2-2; 7 bases match TRBD2. The CDR3 totals 15 residues. J was trimmed by 6 bases and V by 4 bases; bases with no gene match: 11. Looked up from germline, CDR1 is SQVTM and CDR2 is ANQGSEA. The CDR3 DNA follows: TGCAGCGTTGGACTTCGGGAGGCTCACGCCGGGGAGCTGTTTTTT. It is translated as CSVGLREAHAGELFF.

Details on this clonotype: A much larger clone differs from this one at a single base, so this may be a read error. The chain links TRBV24-1 to TRBJ2-3, with 13 bases fitting TRBD2. Germline V gives CDR1 KGHDR, CDR2 SFDVKD. This CDR3 comprises 18 residues. The CDR3 DNA reads as TGTGGCACCAGTGATCCCCCCGGACTAGCGGGAGTTGCAGATACGCAGTATTTT. This translates into CGTSDPPGLAGVADTQYF.